The 30 T cell receptor beta chains presented below share a single source sample, sequenced in a study of regulatory T cells in long-lasting Graves disease. Construction of the TCR beta libraries employed iRepertoire HTBI primers in conjunction with Arm-PCR of CDR3 regions. Each CDR3 protein gets one entry after TCRdb re-called the multiplex PCR reads with MiXCR. The table records about 620,000 distinct CDR3 sequences, approximately 15% of them present only once. Regarding time point: newly diagnosed GD, antithyroid drugs for less than 3 months. The TCR library was made from RNA extracted from PBMCs. These data were also reused for a study on T cells in Graves' hyperthyroidism and ophthalmopathy.

Sample: peripheral blood mononuclear cells (PBMCs), taken at new diagnosis, from a patient treated with antithyroid drugs. These receptors were taken from a woman in her twenties or thirties with Graves disease.

As DNA, the CDR3 is TGTGCCAGCAGCACCCGCCCGGCGGGACAAAAAAACATTCAGTACTTC. Residues: CASSTRPAGQKNIQYF. This chain connects TRBV13 to TRBJ2-4; D may correspond to TRBD1 or TRBD2 (6 bases each). The V end was cut by 5 bases, the J end by 4 bases, with 18 bases between. The length of the CDR3 is 16 residues. Germline V gives CDR1 PRHDT, CDR2 FYEKMQ (reference sequence).

The chain combines TRBV7-6 with TRBJ2-7; D perhaps matches TRBD2 (5 bases). With 5 bases removed from V and 12 bases from J, the gap between germline ends came to 17 bases. The CDR3 runs to 12 residues. Germline assignment: CDR1 SGHVS and CDR2 FNYEAQ. CDR3 DNA: TGTGCCAGCAGCCCCCCGACTTTACGGGGGTACTTC. Its protein product is CASSPPTLRGYF.

This clonotype was observed many times. The rearrangement joins TRBV6-5 to TRBJ1-4; possible D gene TRBD1, 6 bases. The ends were cut back, 3 bases at V and 5 bases at J, with 13 bases in the middle. CDR3 length: 15 residues. From germline, CDR1 is MNHEY and CDR2 SVGAGI. CDR3 nucleotides: TGTGCCAGCAGTTATTCGCCTGACAGGAATGAAAAACTGTTTTTT. Protein sequence: CASSYSPDRNEKLFF.

This clonotype was counted a single time. V is TRBV5-5 and J is TRBJ2-1; 7 positions match TRBD2. TRBJ2-5 matches the DNA end more closely, so the J call is doubtful. CDR1 is SGHKS and CDR2 is YYEKEE in the germline V gene (reference sequence). This CDR3 is 15 amino acids long. CDR3 residues: CASSPASGTGETQYF. The CDR3 DNA follows: TGTGCCAGCAGCCCGGCGAGCGGGACCGGGGAGACCCAGTACTTC.

This clonotype was counted a few times. The chain uses TRBV28 and TRBJ1-2, with D perhaps TRBD1 (6 bases). The CDR3 is 16 residues long. Germline V lookup: CDR1 MDHEN, CDR2 SYDVKM. Deletions cut 1 base from V and 7 bases from J, with 19 bases between. CDR3 nucleotides: TGTGCCAGCAGTTTATTGGGTGGAGGTGGAGGGGGTGGCTACACCTTC. Its translation is CASSLLGGGGGGGYTF.

V gene TRBV4-1 combines with J gene TRBJ2-5, with TRBD1 matching over 9 bases. Trimming took 8 bases from V and 0 from J; bases not matched to a gene: 10. From germline, CDR1 is MGHRA and CDR2 YSYEKL. The CDR3 length is 16 residues. The CDR3 is CASDLTGGVDQETQYF. CDR3 nucleotides: TGCGCCAGCGACTTGACAGGGGGTGTAGACCAAGAGACCCAGTACTTC.

The rearrangement uses TRBV24-1 and TRBJ2-2; the D gene is possibly TRBD1 (6 bases). The germline gives CDR1 KGHDR, CDR2 SFDVKD. V dropped 4 bases and J dropped 5 bases, with 10 bases sitting between them. The CDR3 extends over 14 amino acids. The CDR3 here is CATSEGARTGELFF. The CDR3 DNA follows: TGTGCCACCAGTGAGGGGGCTCGGACCGGGGAGCTGTTTTTT.

This clonotype was observed at least ten times. J is TRBJ1-1 and V is TRBV7-9, with a weak D call TRBD1 (5 bases). Between the trimmed V and J ends, which lost 5 bases and 1 base, there was a span of 17 bases. CDR3 size: 16 residues. Germline V gene sequence: CDR1 SEHNR, CDR2 FQNEAQ (reference sequence). The DNA of the CDR3 is TGTGCCAGCAGCCCAACGGGGGGTAATTCGAACACTGAAGCTTTCTTT. The encoded protein is CASSPTGGNSNTEAFF. Full variable domain (outside the CDR3, taken from reference TRBV7-9 and TRBJ1-1): DTGVSQNPRHKITKRGQNVTFRCDPISEHNRLYWYRQTLGQGPEFLTYFQNEAQLEKSRLLSDRFSAERPKGSFSTLEIQRTEQGDSAMYLCASSPTGGNSNTEAFFGQGTRLTVV.

About this clonotype itself: A much larger clone differs from this one at a single base, so this may be a read error. The CDR3 ends on some other residue instead of the conserved phenylalanine or tryptophan, so this is likely a read error. The V gene is TRBV10-3, the J gene TRBJ1-3, with no clear D. CDR3 length equals 15 residues. Germline-derived CDR1 and CDR2 are ENHRY and SYGVKD. Trimming removed 5 bases from V and 2 bases from J, with 13 bases in between. The CDR3: CAISSTGRTGNTIYL. The DNA of the CDR3 is TGTGCCATCAGTTCCACCGGGAGGACTGGAAACACCATATATCTT.

This clonotype has just a few counts. The rearrangement joins TRBV5-6 to TRBJ2-3; D is undetermined. The germline CDR1 and CDR2 sequences are SGHDT and YYEEEE. The CDR3 loop spans 15 amino acids. The ends were cut back, 1 base at V and 1 base at J, with 10 bases in the middle. The CDR3 reads CASSLKQMGTDTQYF. The CDR3 DNA reads as TGTGCCAGCAGCTTGAAACAGATGGGCACAGATACGCAGTATTTT.

In its sample, this clonotype was seen a few times. The V and J genes are TRBV18 and TRBJ1-1; tentative D call: TRBD1 (5 bases). V gave up 4 bases and J gave up 1 base, with 16 bases separating them. The CDR3 runs to 16 residues. Germline CDR1 and CDR2: KGHSH and LQKENI. For the CDR3, the DNA is TGTGCCAGCTCACTCCATCCTCTAAGGGGGAACACTGAAGCTTTCTTT. Translating it yields CASSLHPLRGNTEAFF.

The sample holds many counts of this clonotype. The rearrangement links TRBV29-1 to TRBJ1-3, with D perhaps matching TRBD1 (5 bases). Germline V gene sequence: CDR1 SQVTM, CDR2 ANQGSEA. This CDR3 comprises 14 residues. The V end was cut by 7 bases, the J end by 2 bases, with 15 bases between. CDR3 coding DNA: TGCAGCGCCACAGGTGCGGAAGCTGGAAACACCATATATTTT. Its translation is CSATGAEAGNTIYF.

This clonotype was counted ten times or more. The V call is TRBV9, the J call TRBJ2-7; a possible D gene is TRBD2 (6 bases). The V gene lost 2 bases and the J gene lost 1 base, with 13 bases spanning the gap. Germline V gene lookup returns CDR1 SGDLS and CDR2 YYNGEE. CDR3 size: 15 residues. The CDR3: CASSVDPGTSYEQYF. CDR3 DNA: TGTGCCAGCAGCGTCGATCCCGGGACTTCCTACGAGCAGTACTTC.

This clonotype showed up just a few times. With a much larger clone just one base away, this may be a read error. For the CDR3, the DNA is TGTGCCAGCAGCCTGACTGGCACTGGAGCTTTCTTT. It translates to CASSLTGTGAFF. The V gene is TRBV28, the J gene TRBJ1-1; D remains unclear. The CDR3 loop spans 12 amino acids. CDR1 is MDHEN and CDR2 is SYDVKM in the germline V gene.

In this sample, this clonotype turned up many times. The V and J genes are TRBV12-3 or TRBV12-4 and TRBJ1-6; 7 nucleotides line up with TRBD1. Trimming removed 5 bases from V and 6 bases from J; junction bases left unmatched: 7. The CDR3 is made up of 15 amino acids. The DNA for the CDR3 is TGTGCCAGCAGTCCCGGGTACAGGGGTAATTCACCCCTCCACTTT. This encodes CASSPGYRGNSPLHF.

This clonotype has at least ten counts. The chain links TRBV2 to TRBJ2-1, with D perhaps TRBD2 (6 bases). CDR3 size: 12 residues. Germline CDR1 reads SNHLY; CDR2 reads FYNNEI. Trimming took 7 bases from V and 7 from J, leaving 11 bases between them. CDR3 sequence: CASISRGNEQFF. CDR3 in DNA: TGTGCCAGCATCTCGCGGGGTAATGAGCAGTTCTTC.

A word on this clonotype: With a much larger clone just one base away, this may be a read error. The rearrangement joins TRBV28 to TRBJ1-2; D is unclear. CDR1 MDHEN and CDR2 SYDVKM come from the germline V gene. Deletions cut 3 bases from V and 3 bases from J, with 26 bases between. This CDR3 has 19 amino acids. Here the CDR3 reads CASSFPGRIFWGVDYGYTF. Here the CDR3 DNA reads TGTGCCAGCAGTTTCCCTGGCCGAATCTTCTGGGGTGTAGACTATGGCTACACCTTC.

This clonotype occurred a few times. This chain connects TRBV27 to TRBJ1-5, with a possible D match to TRBD1 (5 bases). Trimming took off 4 bases at V and 6 bases at J, with 13 bases between the two ends. The CDR3 totals 14 residues. Germline V gives CDR1 MNHEY, CDR2 SMNVEV (reference sequence). CDR3 sequence reads: CASSSQGRSQPQHF. Written as DNA, the CDR3 is TGTGCCAGCAGTTCCCAGGGACGGAGTCAGCCCCAGCATTTT.

This clonotype was seen a few times. The J gene is TRBJ2-7, the V gene TRBV10-3; 9 bases fit TRBD1. The V gene's germline CDR1 is ENHRY and CDR2 SYGVKD. V shed 6 bases and J 6 bases; nucleotides not matched to a gene: 9. The CDR3 has 14 amino acids. The CDR3 nucleotides are TGTGCCATCAGAACCGGGACAGGGTTCTCCGAGCAGTACTTC. Amino acid sequence: CAIRTGTGFSEQYF.

V is TRBV2 and J is TRBJ1-3, with D hard to call. The CDR3 runs to 17 residues. Trimming shortened V by 6 bases and J by 0 bases, and 18 bases separated the two germline ends. Germline values: CDR1 SNHLY, CDR2 FYNNEI. The CDR3 protein is CASSLALGRASGNTIYF. CDR3 nucleotides: TGTGCCAGCAGCTTGGCCTTAGGACGGGCCTCTGGAAACACCATATATTTT.

As regards this clonotype: A far larger clone is off by one base, so a read error is likely. The chain is built from TRBV6-2 or TRBV6-3 and TRBJ2-7; D assignment may be TRBD1 or TRBD2 (5 bases each). This CDR3 contains 15 residues. CDR1 MNHEY and CDR2 SVGEGT come from the germline V gene. DNA for the CDR3: TGTGCCAGCAGCTACGGGACGCTGGGAAAGGACGAGCAGCACTTC. Translating it yields CASSYGTLGKDEQHF.

The chain recombines TRBV7-2 with TRBJ2-3; no definite D call. V was trimmed by 4 bases and J by 2 bases, leaving 13 bases between them. The CDR3 sequence is 15 residues long. Germline V lookup: CDR1 SGHTA, CDR2 FQGNSA. CDR3 in DNA: TGTGCCAGCAGCTCGCAGCGACCTGACACAGATACGCAGTATTTT. This codes for CASSSQRPDTDTQYF.

This clonotype showed up many times. CDR3 sequence: CASSTPGQGRGYTF. For the CDR3, the DNA is TGTGCCAGTAGTACTCCGGGACAGGGAAGAGGCTACACCTTC. The chain employs TRBV19 and TRBJ1-2; 9 bases match TRBD1. The CDR3 loop spans 14 amino acids. Germline V gives CDR1 LNHDA, CDR2 SQIVND (reference sequence). Trimming cost V 4 bases and J 8 bases; bases outside gene matches: 8.

V is TRBV6-1 and J is TRBJ2-1; possible D gene TRBD2, 6 bases. The CDR3 length is 11 residues. Deletions cut 6 bases from V and 16 bases from J, with 16 bases between. Germline V CDR1 and CDR2: MNHNS, SASEGT. The DNA for the CDR3 is TGTGCCAGCAGACTACGGGACTCTACTTTCTTC. This sequence encodes CASRLRDSTFF.

This clonotype was recorded a few times. The chain is built from TRBV27 and TRBJ1-6; 7 bases align to TRBD1. This CDR3 spans 15 amino acids. Germline lookup yields CDR1 MNHEY and CDR2 SMNVEV (reference sequence). Unmatched junction bases numbered 4, after V lost 2 bases and J lost 6 bases. CDR3 sequence: CASSLVGTANSPLHF. The CDR3 DNA reads TGTGCCAGCAGTTTAGTAGGGACAGCTAATTCACCCCTCCACTTT.

This clonotype was counted once. A read error may produce the germline difference seen at one junction end. This chain uses TRBV5-5 with TRBJ1-6, with a weak D call TRBD1 (5 bases). Germline V gene sequence: CDR1 SGHKS, CDR2 YYEKEE (reference sequence). The CDR3 covers 16 residues. The CDR3: CASTRDRGGKGSPLHF. For the CDR3, the DNA is TGTGCTAGCACCCGAGATCGGGGGGGGAAAGGTTCACCCCTCCACTTT.

Only a few counts were recorded for this clonotype. The chain combines TRBV20-1 with TRBJ1-6, with 8 bases identical to TRBD1. This CDR3 spans 14 amino acids. V trimming: 3 bases; J trimming: 7 bases; junction bases outside the gene matches: 5. Per germline, CDR1 DFQATT and CDR2 SNEGSKA (reference sequence). The CDR3 DNA reads as TGCAGTGCTAGGGTCAGGGGGCTGAATTCACCCCTCCACTTT. Its translation: CSARVRGLNSPLHF.

This clonotype was observed a few times. The chain uses TRBV7-9 and TRBJ2-2; D may match TRBD1 or TRBD2 (5 bases each). The CDR3 covers 14 residues. From germline, CDR1 is SEHNR and CDR2 FQNEAQ (reference sequence). V was pared by 3 bases and J by 4 bases, with 9 bases between. The DNA of the CDR3 is TGTGCCAGCAGCTTCGAGGGGAGCACCGGGGAGCTGTTTTTT. It translates to CASSFEGSTGELFF.

The chain links TRBV7-9 to TRBJ1-5, with D possibly TRBD1 on 5 matching bases. The CDR3 covers 13 residues. Germline loops: CDR1 SEHNR, CDR2 FQNEAQ (reference sequence). V lost 0 bases, J lost 6 bases, and 6 bases lay in between. CDR3 sequence reads: CASSLAQGQPQHF. The CDR3 DNA reads as TGTGCCAGCAGCTTAGCCCAGGGTCAGCCCCAGCATTTT. The full variable domain, with the rest looked up from reference TRBV7-9 and TRBJ1-5, is DTGVSQNPRHKITKRGQNVTFRCDPISEHNRLYWYRQTLGQGPEFLTYFQNEAQLEKSRLLSDRFSAERPKGSFSTLEIQRTEQGDSAMYLCASSLAQGQPQHFGDGTRLSIL.

This clonotype was seen a few times. The chain employs TRBV6-4 and TRBJ2-7, with 7 bases fitting TRBD1. This CDR3 region has 15 residues. Germline trimming cut 5 bases from V and 2 bases from J; bases unmatched to any gene: 9. CDR1 is MRHNA and CDR2 is SNTAGT in the germline V gene. In DNA form, the CDR3 reads TGTGCCAGCAGTCGCGGCCCAGGGGGTCCCTACGAGCAGTACTTC. Protein product: CASSRGPGGPYEQYF.